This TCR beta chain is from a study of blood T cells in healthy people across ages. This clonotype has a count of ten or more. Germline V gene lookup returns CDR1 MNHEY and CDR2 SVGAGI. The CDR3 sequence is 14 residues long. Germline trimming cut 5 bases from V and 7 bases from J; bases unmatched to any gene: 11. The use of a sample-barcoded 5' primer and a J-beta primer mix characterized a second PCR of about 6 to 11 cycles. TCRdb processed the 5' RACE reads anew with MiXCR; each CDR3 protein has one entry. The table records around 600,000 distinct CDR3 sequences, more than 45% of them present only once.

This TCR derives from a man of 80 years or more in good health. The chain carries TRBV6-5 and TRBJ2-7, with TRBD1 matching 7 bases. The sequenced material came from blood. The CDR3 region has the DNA TGTGCCAGCAGTGACGCCGGGACAGTGGTTGAGCAGTACTTC. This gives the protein CASSDAGTVVEQYF.